A single sample gave rise to the 10 T cell receptor beta chains below, sequenced in a study of molecular identifiers for immune sequencing clone quantification (dated by TCRdb to between 2018 and 2020). The library came from PCR. This sample was sequenced with an Illumina HiSeq 4000. The raw public data were reprocessed by TCRdb itself: fastp quality trimming at Q25, MiXCR clonotype calling, in-frame beta chains only. Identical CDR3 proteins give one entry, which carries the most common genes and DNA. Counted in this sample were roughly 320,000 distinct CDR3 sequences; 20% to 25% of them appeared once. The ten largest clonotypes hold roughly 0.86% of the sample. The sequencing sample was made of naive CD8+ T cells from blood, with Jurkat cell RNA spiked in. Read against the paper, the sample's cell subset or site label means: FACS-sorted CD8+CD4-CCR7+CD45RA+ naive T cells. These receptors were obtained from a human donor in good health. Some libraries in this study had Jurkat cell RNA spiked in.

J is TRBJ1-2 and V is TRBV3-2; the table names TRBD1, a call not compared with the DNA. TRBV3-2 is designated a pseudogene. This CDR3 spans 17 amino acids. The CDR3 nucleotides read TGTGCCAGCAGCCCCCTAAAACCGAGACAGACTAACTATGACTACATCTTC. It encodes CASSPLKPRQTNYDYIF.

This clonotype came up many times. The V call is TRBV27, the J call TRBJ2-3; 7 bases fit TRBD2. The V gene end was trimmed by 6 bases and the J gene end by 6 bases; junction bases not matched to a gene: 6. The germline V gene has CDR1 MNHEY and CDR2 SMNVEV (reference sequence). The CDR3 extends over 13 amino acids. The DNA of the CDR3 is TGTGCCAGCAGGAGAGGGACTATGGATACGCAGTATTTT. Translating it yields CASRRGTMDTQYF.

This clonotype was detected many times. The V and J genes are TRBV7-9 and TRBJ2-3; D is ambiguous. The ends were cut back, 1 base at V and 1 base at J, with 6 bases in the middle. The CDR3 spans 14 residues. Germline loops: CDR1 SEHNR, CDR2 FQNEAQ (reference sequence). The CDR3 region has the DNA TGTGCCAGCAGCTTAGATGACGGCACAGATACGCAGTATTTT. As protein: CASSLDDGTDTQYF.

On this clonotype itself: A much more abundant neighbour one base away suggests this may be a read error. The chain links TRBV28 to TRBJ2-3; 9 bases map to TRBD1. The CDR3 has 14 residues. Trimming cost V 4 bases and J 7 bases; bases outside gene matches: 6. Germline V gene sequence: CDR1 MDHEN, CDR2 SYDVKM. The CDR3 is CASSSDRGRYTQYF. CDR3 bases: TGTGCCAGCAGTTCGGACAGGGGACGATATACGCAGTATTTT.

In its sample, this clonotype was seen many times. The chain recombines TRBV4-3 with TRBJ1-5; tentative D call: TRBD1 (5 bases). The CDR3 is made up of 15 amino acids. Germline V gives CDR1 LGHNA, CDR2 YSLEER. Trimming cost V 0 bases and J 8 bases, with 14 bases left between them. CDR3 in amino acids: CASSQDIGGSEPQHF. CDR3 in DNA: TGCGCCAGCAGCCAAGATATTGGGGGATCGGAGCCCCAGCATTTT.

The chain links TRBV7-9 to TRBJ1-3; 8 bases line up with TRBD1. This CDR3 has 16 residues. J lost 2 bases, V lost 5 bases, and 8 bases had no gene match. Germline CDR1 and CDR2: SEHNR and FQNEAQ (reference sequence). CDR3 loop: CASSPGVRGPGNTIYF. CDR3 DNA: TGTGCCAGCAGCCCAGGGGTCAGGGGGCCTGGAAACACCATATATTTT.

A few counts support this clonotype. V usage is TRBV30 and J usage is TRBJ2-2, with 8 positions matching TRBD1. From germline, CDR1 is GTSNPN and CDR2 SVGIG (reference sequence). This CDR3 region has 14 residues. V lost 0 bases to trimming and J lost 5 bases; unmatched junction nucleotides: 2. CDR3 DNA: TGTGCCTGGAGTGTAGGACAGGGTACCGGGGAGCTGTTTTTT. This sequence encodes CAWSVGQGTGELFF.

In this sample, this clonotype turned up many times. The V gene is TRBV6-2 or TRBV6-3, the J gene TRBJ2-4; 13 nucleotides agree with TRBD2. In germline, CDR1 is MNHEY, CDR2 SVGEGT. This CDR3 region has 13 residues. Trimming removed 8 bases from V and 8 bases from J; junction bases left unmatched: 3. The CDR3 DNA reads as TGTGCCAGCTGGACTAGCGGGAGCGACATTCAGTACTTC. Its protein product is CASWTSGSDIQYF.

In regard to this clonotype: A read error is possible here, since a much larger clone lies one base away. This CDR3 fails to terminate in the conserved phenylalanine or tryptophan, so it likely reflects a read error. The chain links TRBV4-1 to TRBJ1-1; no firm D call. The germline V gene encodes CDR1 MGHRA and CDR2 YSYEKL. V shed 2 bases and J shed 0 bases, with 7 bases lying between them. The CDR3 extends over 14 amino acids. The CDR3 spells CASSQFTMNTEAFL. The CDR3 DNA follows: TGCGCCAGCAGCCAATTCACGATGAACACTGAAGCTTTCCTT.

This clonotype showed up many times. This chain connects TRBV28 to TRBJ1-5; possibly TRBD1 for D (5 bases). Trimming took off 9 bases at V and 11 bases at J, with 17 bases between the two ends. CDR3 size: 12 residues. CDR1 is MDHEN, CDR2 SYDVKM, per germline. This chain's CDR3 is CASKGTPPAQHF. CDR3 nucleotide sequence: TGTGCCAGTAAAGGGACCCCCCCGGCCCAGCATTTT.